Following are 32 T cell receptor beta chains from one sample sequenced in a study of blood T cell repertoires in COVID-19 (dated by TCRdb to about 2020). Library preparation used the immunoSEQ multiplex PCR assay. TCRdb mirrors the immuneACCESS table, restricted to in-frame sequences. Some clones are absent from its copies; in checked studies, under half trace to an unresolved V gene, and the reason for the others is unknown. The sample contains 150,000 to 200,000 clones, roughly four fifths of them found a single time. Roughly a tenth of the sample belongs to the ten largest clones. The sample taken for sequencing was peripheral blood. These receptors all come from a human donor in a cohort sampled during active COVID-19.

The chain links TRBV28 to TRBJ1-1, with D possibly TRBD1 on 6 matching bases. Trimming took off 8 bases at V and 0 bases at J, with 16 bases between the two ends. This CDR3 has 15 amino acids. CDR1 and CDR2 from the germline V gene are MDHEN and SYDVKM. The CDR3 reads CASRGGRVLNTEAFF. Here the CDR3 DNA reads TGTGCCAGCCGTGGGGGCAGGGTCCTGAACACTGAAGCTTTCTTT.

This clone was picked up a small number of times. The DNA of the CDR3 is TGTGCCAGCAGATCCCGGACAGAGAATTCACCCCTCCACTTT. Protein sequence: CASRSRTENSPLHF. V usage is TRBV5-6 and J usage is TRBJ1-6; D is perhaps TRBD1 (6 bases). The CDR3 has 14 amino acids. Deletions cut 5 bases from V and 7 bases from J, with 13 bases between. CDR1 and CDR2 (germline): SGHDT, YYEEEE.

CDR3 residues: CASSQVGGANEKLFF. The CDR3 DNA reads as TGTGCCAGCAGCCAAGTTGGGGGGGCTAATGAAAAACTGTTTTTT. V and J are TRBV3-1 (or the pseudogene TRBV3-2) and TRBJ1-4; possibly TRBD1 for D (5 bases). The germline V gene has CDR1 LGHDT and CDR2 YNNKEL (reference sequence). This CDR3 is built from 15 residues. V was clipped by 1 base and J by 3 bases, with 9 bases between them.

This clone appeared once. The V and J genes are TRBV7-2 and TRBJ2-2; 11 positions match TRBD2. J gave up 6 bases and V 6 bases, and 3 bases lay outside the gene matches. The CDR3 contains 14 residues. Looked up from germline, CDR1 is SGHTA and CDR2 is FQGNSA. The CDR3 DNA is TGTGCCAGCAGTTTTAGCGGGGGGGCCGGGGAGCTGTTTTTT. It specifies CASSFSGGAGELFF.

The rearrangement uses TRBV9 and TRBJ2-7; D is possibly TRBD2 (5 bases). CDR1 and CDR2 from the germline V gene are SGDLS and YYNGEE. This CDR3 has 14 residues. V was shortened by 0 bases and J by 3 bases, with 10 bases between the two germline ends. The CDR3 here is CASSVAGVGYEQYF. DNA for the CDR3: TGTGCCAGCAGCGTAGCCGGGGTGGGCTACGAGCAGTACTTC.

The genes are TRBV6-5 and TRBJ1-5, with 11 bases lining up with TRBD1. J gave up 6 bases and V 6 bases, and 4 bases lay outside the gene matches. The length of the CDR3 is 14 residues. CDR1 and CDR2 from the germline V gene are MNHEY and SVGAGI. CDR3: CASRRTGGGQPQHF. In nucleotides, the CDR3 is TGTGCCAGCAGGAGGACAGGGGGCGGTCAGCCCCAGCATTTT.

The chain couples TRBV2 to TRBJ2-1, with TRBD2 as a possible D gene (6 bases). This CDR3 contains 16 residues. Per the germline V gene, CDR1 is SNHLY and CDR2 is FYNNEI. The ends were cut back, 8 bases at V and 0 bases at J, with 17 bases in the middle. The CDR3 DNA sequence: TGTGCCAGCGTTCGGCTAGGAGGGAGCTCCTACAATGAGCAGTTCTTC. Amino acid sequence: CASVRLGGSSYNEQFF. Based on the CDR3 plus reference TRBV2 and TRBJ2-1, the full variable domain is EPEVTQTPSHQVTQMGQEVILRCVPISNHLYFYWYRQILGQKVEFLVSFYNNEISEKSEIFDDQFSVERPDGSNFTLKIRSTKLEDSAMYFCASVRLGGSSYNEQFFGPGTRLTVL.

The chain links TRBV6-5 to TRBJ1-4; tentative D call: TRBD1 (6 bases). Looked up from germline, CDR1 is MNHEY and CDR2 is SVGAGI. The CDR3 sequence is 16 residues long. V was trimmed by 1 base and J by 8 bases, leaving 17 bases between them. The CDR3 sequence: CASSYYQSEGGEKLFF. The CDR3 region has the DNA TGTGCCAGCAGTTACTACCAGTCCGAGGGGGGGGAAAAACTGTTTTTT.

The CDR3 sequence is CASSQDSNSPLHF. The CDR3 DNA reads TGTGCCAGCAGTCAAGACAGTAATTCACCCCTCCACTTT. The chain uses TRBV28 and TRBJ1-6; D may be TRBD1 (5 bases). This CDR3 comprises 13 residues. V lost 5 bases to trimming and J lost 6 bases, with 8 bases between them. Per the germline V gene, CDR1 is MDHEN and CDR2 is SYDVKM.

This rearrangement joins TRBV27 to TRBJ2-7, with 8 bases identical to TRBD1. CDR3 size: 16 residues. Per the germline V gene, CDR1 is MNHEY and CDR2 is SMNVEV (reference sequence). Trimming cost V 4 bases and J 7 bases; bases outside gene matches: 15. CDR3 bases: TGTGCCAGCAGTTCCTCCGTCGGGACAGGACGCCTAGAGCAGTACTTC. Amino acid sequence: CASSSSVGTGRLEQYF.

The chain uses TRBV25-1 and TRBJ1-5, with 12 bases lining up with TRBD1. V shed 3 bases, J shed 6 bases, and the junction held 3 bases outside the gene matches. The CDR3 covers 15 residues. The germline V gene has CDR1 MGHDK and CDR2 SYGVNS. As DNA, the CDR3 is TGTGCCAGCAGTGAGGGGACAGGGGGCGGTCAGCCCCAGCATTTT. Its translation is CASSEGTGGGQPQHF.

J is TRBJ1-6 and V is TRBV7-6; perhaps TRBD1 as D (6 bases). The CDR3 sequence is 19 residues long. Germline V gene sequence: CDR1 SGHVS, CDR2 FNYEAQ. V lost 1 base and J 7 bases, leaving 23 bases between the germline ends. The CDR3 sequence: CASSLGPPLRGPNNSPLHF. For the CDR3, the DNA is TGTGCCAGCAGCTTAGGGCCCCCCCTCAGGGGACCCAACAATTCACCCCTCCACTTT.

The chain links TRBV5-4 to TRBJ2-7; 11 bases line up with TRBD2. The CDR3 consists of 15 residues. The junction had 10 bases not matched to a gene; V was cut back by 4 bases and J by 7 bases. CDR1 and CDR2 from the germline V gene are SGHNT and YYREEE (reference sequence). CDR3 DNA sequence: TGTGCCAGCAGCGCTGCACTAGCGGGGGCGCGGGAGCAGTACTTC. The encoded protein is CASSAALAGAREQYF.

This chain links TRBV4-3 with TRBJ1-6, with 8 positions matching TRBD1. CDR1 and CDR2 from the germline V gene are LGHNA and YSLEER. The CDR3 loop spans 14 amino acids. The V segment lost 0 bases and the J segment 10 bases; nucleotides outside the gene matches: 2. The CDR3 protein is CASSQDHRGSPLHF. As DNA, the CDR3 is TGCGCCAGCAGCCAAGATCACAGGGGGTCACCCCTCCACTTT.

As concerns this clone: Other DNA variants within this sample encode the same CDR3. The V and J genes are TRBV5-8 and TRBJ2-5; TRBD1 is a possible D gene (6 bases). V lost 3 bases, J lost 1 base, and 7 bases lay in between. CDR3 length: 13 amino acids. The germline V gene has CDR1 SGHTS and CDR2 YDEGEE. The DNA for the CDR3 is TGTGCCAGCAGCTCCAGGGGCCAAGAGACCCAGTACTTC. It yields the protein CASSSRGQETQYF.

The chain employs TRBV6-5 and TRBJ1-2; 7 bases are a match to TRBD1. Germline trimming cut 6 bases from V and 5 bases from J; bases unmatched to any gene: 9. The germline V gene encodes CDR1 MNHEY and CDR2 SVGAGI. The CDR3 is made up of 14 amino acids. The CDR3: CASSRGQTDYGYTF. The DNA for the CDR3 is TGTGCCAGCAGCCGGGGACAGACTGATTATGGCTACACCTTC.

The J gene is TRBJ2-2, the V gene TRBV5-4; D uncertain. CDR1 is SGHNT and CDR2 is YYREEE in the germline V gene (reference sequence). V lost 3 bases and J lost 1, with 10 bases in between. The CDR3 spans 15 residues. The CDR3 DNA reads as TGTGCCAGCAGCTCTGGGCAGAGGAACACCGGGGAGCTGTTTTTT. Translated: CASSSGQRNTGELFF.

The chain links TRBV6-2 or TRBV6-3 to TRBJ2-6, with D hard to call. The V end lost 5 bases, the J end lost 2 bases, and 10 bases lay between the germline ends. The CDR3 consists of 15 residues. CDR1 MNHEY and CDR2 SVGEGT come from the germline V gene. CDR3 in amino acids: CASSGSLAGANVLTF. In DNA, the CDR3 is TGTGCCAGCAGTGGTAGCTTAGCTGGGGCCAACGTCCTGACTTTC.

The V gene is TRBV7-9, the J gene TRBJ2-1, with 14 bases that match TRBD2. The germline V gene has CDR1 SEHNR and CDR2 FQNEAQ (reference sequence). V lost 4 bases and J lost 7; bases outside the gene matches: 12. The CDR3 extends over 18 amino acids. In nucleotides, the CDR3 is TGTGCCAGCAGCTCCCTAACTCGACTAGCGGGGGGGAGGAATGAGCAGTTCTTC. As protein: CASSSLTRLAGGRNEQFF.

This clone was seen a few times. The CDR3 DNA reads TGTGCTAGTGGTTTTCGGGACAGGGCCCAAGAGACCCAGTACTTC. Translation gives CASGFRDRAQETQYF. The chain has TRBV12-5 and TRBJ2-5, with TRBD1 identical over 9 bases. This CDR3 has 15 residues. Unmatched junction bases numbered 3, after V lost 3 bases and J lost 1 base. Germline loops: CDR1 LGHNT, CDR2 FRNRAP.

The rearrangement uses TRBV28 and TRBJ1-2; 7 bases are a match to TRBD1. Germline assignment: CDR1 MDHEN and CDR2 SYDVKM. With V trimmed by 6 bases and J by 3 bases, 4 bases remained unmatched. CDR3 length: 13 residues. The CDR3 DNA reads as TGTGCCAGCAGGATCAGGGGGGACTATGGCTACACCTTC. Translated, it gives CASRIRGDYGYTF.

The V and J genes are TRBV6-2 or TRBV6-3 and TRBJ2-1; TRBD2 might be the D (8 bases). This CDR3 region has 17 residues. The germline gives CDR1 MNHEY, CDR2 SVGEGT. Trimming removed 4 bases at V and 7 bases at J, with 23 bases between. For the CDR3, the DNA is TGTGCCAGCAGTTTACCGGGACAGCGGGGGCCCCTTAATGAGCAGTTCTTC. Translated, it gives CASSLPGQRGPLNEQFF.

The chain carries TRBV6-2 or TRBV6-3 and TRBJ2-1; 7 bases align to TRBD1. Unmatched junction bases numbered 3, after V lost 0 bases and J lost 4 bases. CDR3 length: 15 residues. The germline V gene encodes CDR1 MNHEY and CDR2 SVGEGT. The CDR3 nucleotides read TGTGCCAGCAGTTACTCGGTACAGGGGTACAATGAGCAGTTCTTC. Protein sequence: CASSYSVQGYNEQFF.

This clone turned up a few times. The CDR3 sequence is CASSFWTGGKKTTEAFF. The CDR3 DNA is TGTGCCAGCAGTTTTTGGACAGGGGGCAAAAAAACCACTGAAGCTTTCTTT. The gene calls are TRBV28 and TRBJ1-1; 11 bases line up with TRBD1. Germline assignment: CDR1 MDHEN and CDR2 SYDVKM. V was clipped by 3 bases and J by 4 bases; unmatched bases: 10. This CDR3 region has 17 residues.

Here the CDR3 reads CASSFGRRGQVSSNEQFF. Here the CDR3 DNA reads TGTGCCAGCAGCTTCGGGAGGAGGGGACAGGTGTCTTCCAATGAGCAGTTCTTC. The chain is built from TRBV11-2 and TRBJ2-1; D perhaps matches TRBD1 (8 bases). Trimming left V 3 bases short and J 6 bases short, with 24 bases between. The CDR3 length is 18 residues. CDR1 and CDR2 (germline): SGHAT, FQNNGV.

CDR3 sequence reads: CSVVWGQGETQYF. The CDR3 DNA is TGCAGCGTTGTCTGGGGGCAGGGGGAGACCCAGTACTTC. V is TRBV29-1 and J is TRBJ2-5, with D possibly TRBD1 on 6 matching bases. With 4 bases removed from V and 5 bases from J, the gap between germline ends came to 14 bases. CDR1 is SQVTM, CDR2 ANQGSEA, per germline. This CDR3 spans 13 amino acids.

The CDR3 reads CASSIGGTGMNYGYTF. Here the CDR3 DNA reads TGTGCCAGTAGTATAGGAGGGACAGGGATGAACTATGGCTACACCTTC. The gene calls are TRBV19 and TRBJ1-2, with TRBD1 matching over 9 bases. Germline-derived CDR1 and CDR2 are LNHDA and SQIVND (reference sequence). The V gene end was trimmed by 1 base and the J gene end by 2 bases; junction bases not matched to a gene: 5. This CDR3 comprises 16 residues.

CDR3 DNA sequence: TGTGCCAGCAGCTTGGGACTAGCGGGTGAGACCCAGTACTTC. It encodes CASSLGLAGETQYF. The rearrangement joins TRBV5-4 to TRBJ2-5; TRBD2 aligns across 10 bases. Germline CDR1 and CDR2: SGHNT and YYREEE (reference sequence). The CDR3 contains 14 residues. J lost 5 bases, V lost 0 bases, and 1 base had no gene match.

The rearrangement joins TRBV15 to TRBJ1-3; TRBD1 matches 9 bases. This CDR3 has 17 amino acids. With V trimmed by 3 bases and J by 0 bases, 6 bases remained unmatched. Germline CDR1 LNHNV, CDR2 YYDKDF (reference sequence). The CDR3 sequence is CATSSWGTGISGNTIYF. CDR3 in DNA: TGTGCCACCAGCAGTTGGGGGACAGGGATCTCTGGAAACACCATATATTTT.

The sample holds many counts of this clone. The chain combines TRBV19 with TRBJ1-1; 11 bases fit TRBD1. The CDR3 totals 14 residues. V gave up 9 bases and J gave up 1 base; unmatched junction bases: 4. Germline loops: CDR1 LNHDA, CDR2 SQIVND (reference sequence). CDR3 residues: CASGDRGTNTEAFF. The CDR3 coding sequence is TGTGCCAGCGGGGACAGGGGGACGAACACTGAAGCTTTCTTT.

This clone was counted once. V and J are TRBV21-1 and TRBJ2-4; the D call TRBD1 from the table was never checked on the DNA. TRBV21-1 is noted as a pseudogene. This CDR3 region has 17 residues. CDR3: CASSKEDFGTGVDIQYF. DNA for the CDR3: TGTGCCAGCAGCAAAGAGGACTTTGGGACAGGGGTTGACATTCAGTACTTC.

The rearrangement uses TRBV18 and TRBJ2-3, with a weak D call TRBD2 (5 bases). Deletions cut 4 bases from V and 0 bases from J, with 11 bases between. CDR1 is KGHSH, CDR2 LQKENI, per germline. The length of the CDR3 is 15 residues. CDR3 amino acids: CASSLSSPSTDTQYF. Here the CDR3 DNA reads TGTGCCAGCTCACTCTCTAGCCCTAGCACAGATACGCAGTATTTT.